One sample yielded the 28 T cell receptor beta chains listed below, sequenced in a study of blood T cell repertoires in COVID-19. Data came from immunoSEQ multiplex PCR; TCRdb stores just in-frame clones and leaves some out. The sample includes under 150,000 clones, approximately 80% seen only once; the top ten take roughly 3.8%. Sequenced sample: PBMCs or T cells enriched from blood (not recorded which). The source of these receptors is a man between 45 and 60 years old in a cohort exposed to, infected with or recovered from COVID-19 (not recorded which).

The chain recombines TRBV11-2 with TRBJ2-2; D gene unclear. This CDR3 spans 17 amino acids. Germline CDR1 SGHAT, CDR2 FQNNGV. Deletions cut 5 bases from V and 0 bases from J, with 16 bases between. The CDR3 reads CASSPNTVIANTGELFF. CDR3 DNA sequence: TGTGCCAGCAGCCCAAATACAGTTATTGCGAACACCGGGGAGCTGTTTTTT.

V is TRBV9 and J is TRBJ2-5, with a tentative D call TRBD1 (5 bases). This CDR3 is built from 15 residues. Trimming took 1 base from V and 1 from J, leaving 11 bases between them. Germline CDR1 reads SGDLS; CDR2 reads YYNGEE. The CDR3 sequence is CASSVTTAIQETQYF. The CDR3 DNA reads TGTGCCAGCAGCGTAACGACAGCTATCCAAGAGACCCAGTACTTC.

The rearrangement joins TRBV18 to TRBJ1-1, with D possibly matching TRBD1 (6 bases). V was clipped by 3 bases and J by 4 bases, with 15 bases between them. CDR3 size: 15 residues. In germline, CDR1 is KGHSH, CDR2 LQKENI. CDR3 sequence (DNA): TGTGCCAGCTCACCTACAGGGAGAGTGGCCACTGAAGCTTTCTTT. It specifies CASSPTGRVATEAFF.

This clone was seen at least ten times. The J gene is TRBJ2-2, the V gene TRBV7-9; a possible D gene is TRBD2 (6 bases). V lost 0 bases and J lost 1, with 9 bases in between. Germline values: CDR1 SEHNR, CDR2 FQNEAQ (reference sequence). The CDR3 contains 16 residues. The CDR3 protein is CASSLAPAGNTGELFF. The CDR3, as DNA: TGTGCCAGCAGCTTAGCGCCAGCGGGGAACACCGGGGAGCTGTTTTTT.

This clone has only one observation. The chain links TRBV9 to TRBJ1-5; 7 nucleotides line up with TRBD1. The CDR3 extends over 15 amino acids. Germline V gene data show CDR1 as SGDLS and CDR2 as YYNGEE. The V and J ends lost 0 bases and 5 bases, in that order; junction bases with no gene match: 5. The CDR3 reads CASSVGQGSHQPQHF. In DNA, the CDR3 is TGTGCCAGCAGCGTAGGACAGGGTTCCCATCAGCCCCAGCATTTT.

A few counts support this clone. The chain has TRBV4-1 and TRBJ2-2; D is uncertain. The germline V gene has CDR1 MGHRA and CDR2 YSYEKL. V was trimmed by 4 bases and J by 1 base, leaving 7 bases between them. The CDR3 loop spans 14 amino acids. The CDR3 sequence is CASSPRRNTGELFF. CDR3 DNA sequence: TGCGCCAGCAGCCCTAGACGGAACACCGGGGAGCTGTTTTTT.

The CDR3 region has the DNA TGTGCCAGCAGCTTAGAACAGGGTACTCTTTCTGGGGCCAACGTCCTGACTTTC. Amino acids: CASSLEQGTLSGANVLTF. This sequence joins TRBV7-9 and TRBJ2-6; TRBD1 might be the D (6 bases). This CDR3 contains 18 residues. V lost 1 base and J 1 base, leaving 14 bases between the germline ends. In germline, CDR1 is SEHNR, CDR2 FQNEAQ (reference sequence). Supplemented by reference TRBV7-9 and TRBJ2-6, the full variable domain reads DTGVSQNPRHKITKRGQNVTFRCDPISEHNRLYWYRQTLGQGPEFLTYFQNEAQLEKSRLLSDRFSAERPKGSFSTLEIQRTEQGDSAMYLCASSLEQGTLSGANVLTFGAGSRLTVL.

This clone was recorded many times. Other DNA sequences in the same sample also yield this CDR3. The chain combines TRBV7-9 with TRBJ2-7; D possibly corresponds to TRBD1 (6 bases). V was shortened by 1 base and J by 5 bases, with 15 bases between the two germline ends. The CDR3 covers 15 residues. Germline V CDR1 and CDR2: SEHNR, FQNEAQ (reference sequence). The chain's CDR3 is CASSLVYGRGDEQYF. CDR3 DNA sequence: TGTGCCAGCAGCTTAGTATACGGCAGGGGCGACGAGCAGTACTTC.

This clone occurred a few times. The rearrangement uses TRBV11-2 and TRBJ1-6, with unresolved D. The germline CDR1 and CDR2 sequences are SGHAT and FQNNGV. V gave up 3 bases and J gave up 0 bases, with 6 bases separating them. The CDR3 is made up of 15 amino acids. In nucleotides, the CDR3 is TGTGCCAGCAGCTTGGGCAGCTCCTATAATTCACCCCTCCACTTT. It encodes CASSLGSSYNSPLHF.

This clone was found a few times. The chain employs TRBV2 and TRBJ1-2; perhaps TRBD1 as D (5 bases). Germline CDR1 is SNHLY and CDR2 is FYNNEI. V was clipped by 7 bases and J by 4 bases, with 16 bases between them. This CDR3 is built from 14 residues. CDR3 in amino acids: CASTRPGGGYGYTF. The CDR3 bases are TGTGCCAGCACTCGCCCGGGGGGGGGCTATGGCTACACCTTC.

The rearrangement links TRBV7-2 to TRBJ2-3; D possibly corresponds to TRBD2 (6 bases). From germline, CDR1 is SGHTA and CDR2 FQGNSA. Trimming pared 4 bases from V and 3 bases from J, leaving 20 bases between. The CDR3 length is 17 residues. The CDR3 sequence: CASSSPGGSLRTDTQYF. The CDR3 bases are TGTGCCAGCAGCTCCCCAGGAGGGTCCTTACGAACAGATACGCAGTATTTT.

The CDR3 nucleotides are TGTGCCAGCAGACCAGACAGGGACGTCGGTGGCTACACCTTC. Protein sequence: CASRPDRDVGGYTF. The chain couples TRBV7-2 to TRBJ1-2; 7 bases align to TRBD1. The germline V gene encodes CDR1 SGHTA and CDR2 FQGNSA. V gave up 6 bases and J gave up 7 bases; unmatched junction bases: 11. The CDR3 contains 14 residues.

This clone appeared once. The chain carries TRBV25-1 and TRBJ2-5, with TRBD2 matching 8 bases. The CDR3 contains 15 residues. With 1 base clipped from V and 2 bases from J, the junction kept 3 bases outside the gene matches. Per the germline V gene, CDR1 is MGHDK and CDR2 is SYGVNS. CDR3 loop: CASSEFLAGQETQYF. CDR3 in DNA: TGTGCCAGCAGTGAATTTCTAGCGGGTCAAGAGACCCAGTACTTC.

The gene calls are TRBV12-5 and TRBJ2-3; a possible D gene is TRBD1 (5 bases). Trimming took 2 bases from V and 0 from J, leaving 15 bases between them. CDR1 is LGHNT, CDR2 FRNRAP, per germline. The CDR3 length is 17 residues. In nucleotides, the CDR3 is TGTGCTAGTGGTTTGCTTAGGGGATCTCCTAGCACAGATACGCAGTATTTT. This gives the protein CASGLLRGSPSTDTQYF.

This chain uses TRBV10-3 with TRBJ2-7, with 14 bases matching TRBD2. There are 17 residues in the CDR3. Unmatched junction bases numbered 6, after V lost 4 bases and J lost 1 base. The germline CDR1 and CDR2 sequences are ENHRY and SYGVKD. DNA of the CDR3: TGTGCCATCAGTGCGGGGGGACTAGCGGGGGTATCCTACGAGCAGTACTTC. It is translated as CAISAGGLAGVSYEQYF.

DNA of the CDR3: TGTGCCAGCAGCGTAAGATCTGGGCACGGGGAGCTGTTTTTT. Translating it yields CASSVRSGHGELFF. The chain is built from TRBV11-3 and TRBJ2-2; the D is unclear. CDR1 SGHNT and CDR2 YENEEA come from the germline V gene. This CDR3 region has 14 residues. The V end was cut by 5 bases, the J end by 7 bases, with 14 bases between.

This clone has just a few counts. The J gene is TRBJ2-5, the V gene TRBV23-1, with 9 bases identical to TRBD1. TRBV23-1 is classed as an ORF, of uncertain function. The CDR3 consists of 19 residues. The ends lost 0 bases at V and 2 bases at J; junction bases unmatched: 13. CDR3 sequence (DNA): TGCGCCAGCAGTCAATCTAGACGGACAGGGGTCTCTTTACAAGAGACCCAGTACTTC. It encodes CASSQSRRTGVSLQETQYF.

This chain uses TRBV12-3 or TRBV12-4 with TRBJ2-3, with no clear D. CDR3 length: 12 residues. Trimming shortened V by 1 base and J by 10 bases, and 9 bases separated the two germline ends. This CDR3 reads CASSLGLPSQYF. The CDR3 DNA follows: TGTGCCAGCAGTTTAGGCCTACCCTCGCAGTATTTT.

The chain has TRBV13 and TRBJ1-1, with a possible D match to TRBD1 (5 bases). There are 14 residues in the CDR3. V lost 5 bases to trimming and J lost 1 base, with 11 bases between them. Per germline, CDR1 PRHDT and CDR2 FYEKMQ (reference sequence). The CDR3 nucleotides are TGTGCCAGCAGCCGCCTGGGGGGGAACACTGAAGCTTTCTTT. Translating gives CASSRLGGNTEAFF.

This clone is a singleton in its sample. The V call is TRBV27, the J call TRBJ1-4; maybe TRBD1 (5 bases). In germline, CDR1 is MNHEY, CDR2 SMNVEV (reference sequence). The CDR3 contains 14 residues. Trimming shortened V by 3 bases and J by 7 bases, and 12 bases separated the two germline ends. The CDR3 coding sequence is TGTGCCAGCAGTTTGAGTCCCAGGGTTGAAAAACTGTTTTTT. Amino acids: CASSLSPRVEKLFF.

This chain joins TRBV2 and TRBJ1-1; D is unresolved. CDR1 SNHLY and CDR2 FYNNEI come from the germline V gene. This CDR3 has 11 amino acids. V lost 8 bases and J lost 7, with 11 bases in between. The CDR3 bases are TGTGCCAGCCCTAGGCCAGATGAAGCTTTCTTT. Amino acids: CASPRPDEAFF. Full variable domain (outside the CDR3, taken from reference TRBV2 and TRBJ1-1): EPEVTQTPSHQVTQMGQEVILRCVPISNHLYFYWYRQILGQKVEFLVSFYNNEISEKSEIFDDQFSVERPDGSNFTLKIRSTKLEDSAMYFCASPRPDEAFFGQGTRLTVV.

The chain recombines TRBV5-1 with TRBJ1-2; D may be TRBD1 (5 bases). The length of the CDR3 is 13 residues. With 0 bases removed from V and 5 bases from J, the gap between germline ends came to 8 bases. Germline-derived CDR1 and CDR2 are SGHRS and YFSETQ. CDR3 in DNA: TGCGCCAGCAGCTTGGCGGCAGGGTATGGCTACACCTTC. Translating gives CASSLAAGYGYTF.

V usage is TRBV10-3 and J usage is TRBJ1-2; the match to TRBD1 covers 7 bases. This CDR3 has 14 amino acids. Losses at the gene ends were 5 bases for V and 7 bases for J; bases not matched to a gene: 10. Per the germline V gene, CDR1 is ENHRY and CDR2 is SYGVKD. The CDR3, as DNA: TGTGCCATCAGTTACGACAGGGCGGGAGGTGGCTACACCTTC. Residues: CAISYDRAGGGYTF.

The CDR3 reads CASSLGRQGAMVTEAFF. Written as DNA, the CDR3 is TGTGCCAGCAGCTTAGGACGGCAGGGGGCAATGGTCACTGAAGCTTTCTTT. V gene TRBV7-8 combines with J gene TRBJ1-1, with 8 bases that match TRBD1. Trimming removed 1 base from V and 4 bases from J; junction bases left unmatched: 11. The CDR3 consists of 17 residues. Germline CDR1 SGHVS, CDR2 FQNEAQ.

The V and J genes are TRBV19 and TRBJ1-2; D is possibly TRBD1 (5 bases). V was trimmed by 5 bases and J by 4 bases, leaving 17 bases between them. CDR3 length equals 15 residues. CDR1 and CDR2 from the germline V gene are LNHDA and SQIVND (reference sequence). In nucleotides, the CDR3 is TGTGCCAGTAGTCGAAGGGGCCAGTTGGGCTATGGCTACACCTTC. Residues: CASSRRGQLGYGYTF.

The DNA of the CDR3 is TGTGCCAGCAGCTACAGGGTAGCTAATGAAAAACTGTTTTTT. It translates to CASSYRVANEKLFF. The chain carries TRBV5-5 and TRBJ1-4, with D tentatively TRBD1 (6 bases). This CDR3 is built from 14 residues. Deletions cut 3 bases from V and 3 bases from J, with 9 bases between. Germline V gives CDR1 SGHKS, CDR2 YYEKEE (reference sequence).

This chain uses TRBV7-2 with TRBJ2-3; possibly TRBD2 for D (7 bases). The V end was cut by 1 base, the J end by 1 base, with 12 bases between. Germline CDR1 SGHTA, CDR2 FQGNSA. The CDR3 extends over 16 amino acids. CDR3 in amino acids: CASSLEGGGRTDTQYF. CDR3 in DNA: TGTGCCAGCAGCTTAGAAGGCGGGGGCCGCACAGATACGCAGTATTTT.

The chain is built from TRBV7-9 and TRBJ1-6, with 11 bases fitting TRBD1. Per the germline V gene, CDR1 is SEHNR and CDR2 is FQNEAQ (reference sequence). This CDR3 is built from 16 residues. J gave up 6 bases and V 5 bases, and 6 bases lay outside the gene matches. CDR3 in amino acids: CASSAEDRGLNSPLHF. The CDR3 region has the DNA TGTGCCAGCAGCGCGGAGGACAGGGGGCTTAATTCACCCCTCCACTTT.